These T cell receptor beta chains were read from a single sample in a study of neurological immune-mediated disorders. TCRdb passed the 5' RACE reads through MiXCR, listing each CDR3 protein once. The data show more than 40,000 distinct CDR3 sequences, approximately 11% seen once. Sequencing was carried out using PBMCs. The receptor set was obtained from a male donor with HTLV-1-associated myelopathy (HAM/TSP). The CDR3 runs from the conserved cysteine through the conserved F or W. D genes are given only for firm matches. The listing skips clone size in some rows; elsewhere it reads once, few, many or a size class.

j_call clone_size v_call d_call cdr3_length cdr3_aa cdr3_nt
TRBJ2-3 many TRBV20-1 TRBD1 14 CSAIPGQQVDTQYF TGCAGTGCTATTCCGGGACAGCAGGTTGATACGCAGTATTTT
TRBJ2-1 many TRBV12-3/TRBV12-4 . 12 CASSFEVNEQFF TGTGCCAGCAGTTTTGAGGTCAATGAGCAGTTCTTC
TRBJ2-3 many TRBV20-1 TRBD2 15 CSSTSGGPGTDTQYF TGCAGTTCAACTAGCGGGGGGCCGGGCACAGATACGCAGTATTTT
TRBJ2-7 many TRBV5-1 . 15 CASSITGQSSYEQYF TGCGCCAGCAGCATAACAGGGCAGAGCTCCTACGAGCAGTACTTC
TRBJ2-7 many TRBV10-3 . 13 CAISVARTYEQYF TGTGCCATCAGTGTAGCCCGTACCTACGAGCAGTACTTC
TRBJ2-3 many TRBV11-3 . 15 CASSFDSQSTDTQYF TGTGCCAGCAGCTTCGACTCCCAGAGCACAGATACGCAGTATTTT
TRBJ2-7 . TRBV10-3 . 15 CAISDSGTPTPGQYF TGTGCCATCAGTGATTCCGGGACACCTACCCCGGGCCAGTACTTC
TRBJ2-1 once TRBV6-6 TRBD2 15 CASSFPPAGWNEQFF TGTGCCAGCAGTTTCCCCCCAGCGGGGTGGAATGAGCAGTTCTTC
TRBJ1-4 . TRBV20-1 . 12 CSAPDKREKLFF TGCAGTGCTCCAGACAAACGGGAAAAACTGTTTTTT
TRBJ1-1 many TRBV4-3 . 14 CASSQDRGDTEAFF TGCGCCAGCAGCCAAGACAGGGGCGACACTGAAGCTTTCTTT
TRBJ2-1 . TRBV6-5 . 18 CASSSQGGGLLSYNEQFF TGTGCCAGCAGTTCTCAGGGGGGGGGACTCCTCTCCTACAATGAGCAGTTCTTC
TRBJ2-4 many TRBV20-1 . 15 CSARGPHLAKNIQYF TGCAGTGCTAGAGGACCGCACCTAGCCAAAAACATTCAGTACTTC
TRBJ2-1 few TRBV7-6 . 15 CASSLFGVASNEQFF TGTGCCAGCAGCTTATTTGGGGTTGCTTCCAATGAGCAGTTCTTC
TRBJ1-5 few TRBV7-9 TRBD1 16 CASSFADRVNDQPQHF TGTGCCAGCAGCTTCGCAGACAGGGTAAATGATCAGCCCCAGCATTTT
TRBJ1-1 . TRBV2 TRBD1 16 CASRETRQGMNTEAFF TGTGCCAGCAGGGAAACTCGACAGGGGATGAACACTGAAGCTTTCTTT
TRBJ2-3 many TRBV9 TRBD2 16 CASSPLAGANTDTQYF TGTGCCAGCAGTCCACTAGCGGGGGCCAACACAGATACGCAGTATTTT
TRBJ2-2 many TRBV20-1 TRBD1 16 CSASTGAPGGTGELFF TGCAGTGCTTCGACAGGGGCCCCCGGAGGCACCGGGGAGCTGTTTTTT
TRBJ2-1 few TRBV28 . 13 CATTGASYNEQFF TGTGCCACGACAGGCGCGTCCTACAATGAGCAGTTCTTC
TRBJ2-3 many TRBV15 . 14 CATSPGLPTDTQYF TGTGCCACCAGCCCGGGACTCCCTACAGATACGCAGTATTTT
TRBJ2-2 many TRBV4-3 . 14 CASSPRGGAGELFF TGCGCCAGCAGCCCCAGGGGGGGGGCCGGGGAGCTGTTTTTT
TRBJ2-2 many TRBV7-2 TRBD2 16 CASSFGLAGHTGELFF TGTGCCAGCAGCTTCGGACTAGCGGGGCACACCGGGGAGCTGTTTTTT
TRBJ2-3 many TRBV14 . 14 CASSQVGSRDTQYF TGTGCCAGCAGCCAAGTGGGCTCCAGAGATACGCAGTATTTT